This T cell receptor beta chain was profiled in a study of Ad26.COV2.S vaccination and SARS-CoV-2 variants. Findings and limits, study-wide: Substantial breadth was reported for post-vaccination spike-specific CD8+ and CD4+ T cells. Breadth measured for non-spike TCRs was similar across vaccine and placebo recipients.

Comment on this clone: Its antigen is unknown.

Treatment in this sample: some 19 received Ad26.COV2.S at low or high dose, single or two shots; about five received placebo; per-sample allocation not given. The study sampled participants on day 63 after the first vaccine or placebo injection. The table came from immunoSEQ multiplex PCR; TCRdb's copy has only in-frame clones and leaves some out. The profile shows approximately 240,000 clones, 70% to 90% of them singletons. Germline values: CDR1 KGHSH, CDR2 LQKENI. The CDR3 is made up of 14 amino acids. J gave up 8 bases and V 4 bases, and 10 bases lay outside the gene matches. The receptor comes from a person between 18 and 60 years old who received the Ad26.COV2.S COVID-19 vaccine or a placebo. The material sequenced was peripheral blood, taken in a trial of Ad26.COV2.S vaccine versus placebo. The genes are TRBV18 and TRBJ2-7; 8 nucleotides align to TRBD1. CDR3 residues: CASSQGQARVKQYF. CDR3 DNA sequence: TGTGCCAGCTCACAGGGACAGGCGAGGGTCAAGCAGTACTTC.